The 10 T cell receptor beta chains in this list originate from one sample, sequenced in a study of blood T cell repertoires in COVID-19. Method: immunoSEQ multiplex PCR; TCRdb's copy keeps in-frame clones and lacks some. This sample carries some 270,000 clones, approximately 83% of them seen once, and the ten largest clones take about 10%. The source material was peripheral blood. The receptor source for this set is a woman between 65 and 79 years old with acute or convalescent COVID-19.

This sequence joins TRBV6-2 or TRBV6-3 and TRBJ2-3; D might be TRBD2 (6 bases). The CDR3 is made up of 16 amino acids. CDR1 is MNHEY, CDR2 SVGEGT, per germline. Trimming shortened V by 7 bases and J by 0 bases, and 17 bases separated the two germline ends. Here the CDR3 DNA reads TGTGCCAGCACCCCCTGGGAGGCCGGTAGCACAGATACGCAGTATTTT. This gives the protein CASTPWEAGSTDTQYF.

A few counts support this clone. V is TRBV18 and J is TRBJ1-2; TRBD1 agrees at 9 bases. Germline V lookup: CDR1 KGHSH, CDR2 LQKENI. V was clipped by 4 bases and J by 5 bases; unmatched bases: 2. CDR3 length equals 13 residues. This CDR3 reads CASSQGQGYGYTF. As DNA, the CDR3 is TGTGCCAGCTCACAAGGACAGGGGTATGGCTACACCTTC.

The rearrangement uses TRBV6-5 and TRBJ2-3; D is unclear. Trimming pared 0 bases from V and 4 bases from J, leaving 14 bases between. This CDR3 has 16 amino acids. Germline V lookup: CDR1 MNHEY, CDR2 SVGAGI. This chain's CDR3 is CASSYSTPGLADTQYF. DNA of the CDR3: TGTGCCAGCAGTTACTCTACCCCAGGCTTGGCAGATACGCAGTATTTT.

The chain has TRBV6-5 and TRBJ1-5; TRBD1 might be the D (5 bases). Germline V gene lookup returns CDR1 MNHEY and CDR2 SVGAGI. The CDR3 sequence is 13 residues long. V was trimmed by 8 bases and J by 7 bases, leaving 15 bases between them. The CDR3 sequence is CASGPGWRQPQHF. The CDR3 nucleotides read TGTGCCAGCGGCCCAGGGTGGCGACAGCCCCAGCATTTT.

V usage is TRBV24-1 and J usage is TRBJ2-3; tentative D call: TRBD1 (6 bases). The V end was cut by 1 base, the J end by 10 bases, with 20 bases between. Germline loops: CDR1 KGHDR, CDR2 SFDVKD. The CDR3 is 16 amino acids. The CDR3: CATSDLRKTGLKAQYF. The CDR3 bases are TGTGCCACCAGTGATTTACGTAAGACAGGTCTGAAAGCGCAGTATTTT.

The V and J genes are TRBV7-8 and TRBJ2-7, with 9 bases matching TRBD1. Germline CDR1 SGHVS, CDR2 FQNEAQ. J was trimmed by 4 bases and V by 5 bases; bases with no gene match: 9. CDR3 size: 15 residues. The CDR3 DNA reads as TGTGCCAGCAGCGGACAGGGGAAACCTGTATACGAGCAGTACTTC. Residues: CASSGQGKPVYEQYF.

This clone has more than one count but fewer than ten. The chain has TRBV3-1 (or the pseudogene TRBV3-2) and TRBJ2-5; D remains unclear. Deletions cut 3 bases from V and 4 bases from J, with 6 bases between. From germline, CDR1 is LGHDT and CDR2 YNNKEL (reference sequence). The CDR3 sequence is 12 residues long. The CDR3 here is CASSHGVETQYF. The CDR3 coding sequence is TGTGCCAGCAGCCACGGTGTAGAGACCCAGTACTTC.

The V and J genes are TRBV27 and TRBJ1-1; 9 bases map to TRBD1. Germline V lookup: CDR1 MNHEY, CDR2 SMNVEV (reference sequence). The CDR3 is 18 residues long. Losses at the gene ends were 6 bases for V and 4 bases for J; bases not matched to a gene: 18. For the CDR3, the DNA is TGTGCCAGCAGCAACATACCTGGGACAGGGAGGGGACTCACTGAAGCTTTCTTT. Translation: CASSNIPGTGRGLTEAFF.

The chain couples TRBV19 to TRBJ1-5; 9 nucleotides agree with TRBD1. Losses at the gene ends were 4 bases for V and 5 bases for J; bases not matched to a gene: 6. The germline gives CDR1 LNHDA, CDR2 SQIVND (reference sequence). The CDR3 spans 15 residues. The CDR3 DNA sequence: TGTGCCAGTAGTAGAGGGGGGACAGGGTATCAGCCCCAGCATTTT. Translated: CASSRGGTGYQPQHF.

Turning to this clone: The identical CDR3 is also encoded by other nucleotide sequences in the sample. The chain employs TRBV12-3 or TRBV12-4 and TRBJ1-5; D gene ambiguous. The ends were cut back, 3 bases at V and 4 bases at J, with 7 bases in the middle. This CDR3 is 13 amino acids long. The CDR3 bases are TGTGCCAGCAGTTTCTCGGGAAATCAGCCCCAGCATTTT. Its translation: CASSFSGNQPQHF.